In its sample, the clone carrying this TCR beta chain was seen a few times. Its target is unknown. These data are taken from a study of response to subunit inactivated influenza vaccine. The study's findings and limits: Every seasonal influenza vaccination brings in few new T cells, the authors suggested.

TCRdb re-called the RT-PCR reads with MiXCR, one entry per CDR3 protein. The table shows over 150,000 distinct CDR3 sequences, with about 11% occurring only once. CDR1 and CDR2 from the germline V gene are SGHAT and FQNNGV. J was trimmed by 5 bases and V by 5 bases; bases with no gene match: 13. The CDR3 contains 18 residues. Sequenced material: CD8+ T cells sorted from PBMCs, taken about 24 months after vaccination. The chain links TRBV11-2 to TRBJ2-5, with 14 positions matching TRBD2. The source is a man between 50 and 70 years old who received an inactivated influenza vaccine. CDR3 DNA sequence: TGTGCCAGCAGCCTATTCGGGACTAGCGGGGGAAGGTTGGAGACCCAGTACTTC. Amino acid sequence: CASSLFGTSGGRLETQYF.